This T cell receptor (beta chain) was obtained from a study of CD8+CD57+ T cells in acquired aplastic anemia. This clonotype appeared a few times. Its antigen is as yet unknown. Profiling of TCR beta VDJ combinations and CDR3 sequences used genomic DNA as template. TCRdb used MiXCR to reprocess the reads, holding one entry per CDR3 protein. The sample carries approximately 250,000 distinct CDR3 sequences, approximately 82% recorded once. V lost 2 bases and J 3 bases, leaving 10 bases between the germline ends. In germline, CDR1 is SNHLY, CDR2 FYNNEI. This CDR3 spans 14 amino acids. Patients who underwent sequencing had shown CD8+CD57+ cell expansion by flow cytometry. Blood was sampled before the patients had received any therapy. Study-level points and caveats: The number of CD8+ CDR3 sequences shared by patients and controls was approximately 28.

The TCR was taken from a human donor with aplastic anemia. Sequencing input: sorted CD4+, CD8+, or CD8+CD57+ T cells (not recorded which) from PBMCs. The gene calls are TRBV2 and TRBJ1-2, with D possibly being TRBD1 (6 bases). CDR3 sequence reads: CASSERGADYGYTF. The CDR3 DNA sequence: TGTGCCAGCAGTGAACGGGGGGCGGACTATGGCTACACCTTC. The full variable domain, rest sourced from reference TRBV2 and TRBJ1-2, is EPEVTQTPSHQVTQMGQEVILRCVPISNHLYFYWYRQILGQKVEFLVSFYNNEISEKSEIFDDQFSVERPDGSNFTLKIRSTKLEDSAMYFCASSERGADYGYTFGSGTRLTVV.